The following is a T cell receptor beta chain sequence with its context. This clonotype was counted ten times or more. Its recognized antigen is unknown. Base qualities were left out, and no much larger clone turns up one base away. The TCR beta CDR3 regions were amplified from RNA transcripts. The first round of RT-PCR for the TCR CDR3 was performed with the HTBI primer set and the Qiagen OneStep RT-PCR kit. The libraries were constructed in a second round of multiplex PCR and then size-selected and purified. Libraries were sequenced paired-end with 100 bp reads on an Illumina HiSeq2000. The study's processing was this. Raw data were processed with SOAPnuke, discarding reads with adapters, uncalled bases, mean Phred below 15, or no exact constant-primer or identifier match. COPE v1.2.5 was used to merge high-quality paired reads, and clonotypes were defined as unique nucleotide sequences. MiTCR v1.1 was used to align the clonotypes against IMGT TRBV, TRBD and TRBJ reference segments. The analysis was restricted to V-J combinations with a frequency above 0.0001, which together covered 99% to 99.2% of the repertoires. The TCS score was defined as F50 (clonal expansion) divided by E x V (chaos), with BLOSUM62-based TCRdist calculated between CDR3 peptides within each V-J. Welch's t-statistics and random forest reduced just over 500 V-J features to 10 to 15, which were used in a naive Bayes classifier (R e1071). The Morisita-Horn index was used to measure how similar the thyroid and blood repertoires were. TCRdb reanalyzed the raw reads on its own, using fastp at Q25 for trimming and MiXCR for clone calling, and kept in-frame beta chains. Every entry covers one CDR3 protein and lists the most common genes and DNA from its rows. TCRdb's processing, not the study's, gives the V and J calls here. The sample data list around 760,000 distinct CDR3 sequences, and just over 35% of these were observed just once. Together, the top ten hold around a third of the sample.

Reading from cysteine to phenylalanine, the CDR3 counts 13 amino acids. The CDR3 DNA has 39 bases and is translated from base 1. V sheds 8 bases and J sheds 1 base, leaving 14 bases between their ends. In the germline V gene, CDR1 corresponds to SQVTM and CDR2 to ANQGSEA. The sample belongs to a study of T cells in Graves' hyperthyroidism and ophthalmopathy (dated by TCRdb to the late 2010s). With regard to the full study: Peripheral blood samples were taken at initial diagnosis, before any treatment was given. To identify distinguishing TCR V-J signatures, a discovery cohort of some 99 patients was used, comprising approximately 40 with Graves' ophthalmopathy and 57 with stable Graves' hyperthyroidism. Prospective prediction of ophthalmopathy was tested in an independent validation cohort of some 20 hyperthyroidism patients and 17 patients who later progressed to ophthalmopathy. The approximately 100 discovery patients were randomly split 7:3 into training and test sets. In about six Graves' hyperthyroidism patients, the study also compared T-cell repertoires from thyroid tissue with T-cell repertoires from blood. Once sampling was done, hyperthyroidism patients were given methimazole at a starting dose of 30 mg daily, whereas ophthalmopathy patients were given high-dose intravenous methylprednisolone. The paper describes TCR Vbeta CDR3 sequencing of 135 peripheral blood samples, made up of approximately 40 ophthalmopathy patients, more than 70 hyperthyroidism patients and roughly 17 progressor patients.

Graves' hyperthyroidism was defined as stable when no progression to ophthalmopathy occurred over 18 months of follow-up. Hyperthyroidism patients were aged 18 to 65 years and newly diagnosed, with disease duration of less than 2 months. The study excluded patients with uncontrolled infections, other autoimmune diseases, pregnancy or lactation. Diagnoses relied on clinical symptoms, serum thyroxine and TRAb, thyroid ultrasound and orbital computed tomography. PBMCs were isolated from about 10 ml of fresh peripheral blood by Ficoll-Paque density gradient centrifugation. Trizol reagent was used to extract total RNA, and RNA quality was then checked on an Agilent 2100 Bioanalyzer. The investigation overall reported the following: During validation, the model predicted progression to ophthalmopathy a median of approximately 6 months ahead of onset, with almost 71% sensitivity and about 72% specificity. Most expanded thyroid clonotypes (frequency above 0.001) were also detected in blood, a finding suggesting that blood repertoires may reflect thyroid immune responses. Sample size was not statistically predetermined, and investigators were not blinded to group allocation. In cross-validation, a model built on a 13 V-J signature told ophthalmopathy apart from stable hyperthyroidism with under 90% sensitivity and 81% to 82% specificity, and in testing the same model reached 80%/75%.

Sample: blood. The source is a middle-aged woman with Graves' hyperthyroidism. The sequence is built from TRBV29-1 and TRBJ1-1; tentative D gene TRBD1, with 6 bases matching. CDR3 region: CSTQDRWNTEAFF. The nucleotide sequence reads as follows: TGCAGCACCCAGGACAGATGGAACACTGAAGCTTTCTTT.